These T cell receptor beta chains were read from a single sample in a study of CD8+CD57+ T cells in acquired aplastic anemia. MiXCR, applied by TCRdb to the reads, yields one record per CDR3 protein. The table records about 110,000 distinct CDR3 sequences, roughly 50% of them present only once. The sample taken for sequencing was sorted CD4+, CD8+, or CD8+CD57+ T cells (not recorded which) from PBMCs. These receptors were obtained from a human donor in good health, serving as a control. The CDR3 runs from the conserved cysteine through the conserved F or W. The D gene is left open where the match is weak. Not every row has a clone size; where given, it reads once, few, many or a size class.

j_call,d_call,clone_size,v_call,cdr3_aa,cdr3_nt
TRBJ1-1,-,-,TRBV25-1,CASSLKAGPMNTEAFF,TGTGCCAGCAGTCTAAAAGCAGGGCCGATGAACACTGAAGCTTTCTTT
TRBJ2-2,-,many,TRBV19,CASSPSLNYGTGELFF,TGTGCCAGTAGCCCGAGCTTAAACTACGGAACCGGGGAGCTGTTTTTT
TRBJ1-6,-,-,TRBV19,CASSVTGSSYNSPLHF,TGTGCCAGTAGTGTCACGGGAAGCTCCTATAATTCACCCCTCCACTTT
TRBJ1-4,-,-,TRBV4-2,CASSQVGGLANEKLFF,TGTGCCAGCAGCCAAGTAGGGGGTCTGGCTAATGAAAAACTGTTTTTT
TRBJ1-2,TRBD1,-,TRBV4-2,CASSQGQGDSYTF,TGTGCCAGCAGCCAGGGACAGGGTGATAGCTACACCTTC
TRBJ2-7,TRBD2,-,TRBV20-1,CSARSSGGAYEQYF,TGCAGTGCTAGAAGTAGCGGGGGGGCCTACGAGCAGTACTTC
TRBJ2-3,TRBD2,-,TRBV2,CAVLAGGTQYF,TGTGCCGTACTAGCGGGAGGCACGCAGTATTTT
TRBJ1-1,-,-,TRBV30,CAWSSGAGLYTEAFF,TGTGCCTGGTCGTCGGGGGCTGGTCTTTACACTGAAGCTTTCTTT
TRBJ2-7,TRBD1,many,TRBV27,CASSQGQGSPYEQYF,TGTGCCAGCAGTCAAGGACAGGGGTCCCCCTACGAGCAGTACTTC
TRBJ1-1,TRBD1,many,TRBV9,CASSLGGHTEAFF,TGTGCCAGCAGCCTAGGGGGCCACACTGAAGCTTTCTTT
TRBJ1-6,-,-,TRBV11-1,CASSNTASDSERGSPLHF,TGTGCCAGCAGCAACACGGCATCAGACTCAGAGCGGGGGTCACCCCTCCACTTT
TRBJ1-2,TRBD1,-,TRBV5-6,CASSSHGDSAVSFTF,TGTGCCAGCAGCTCCCATGGGGACAGTGCGGTTTCCTTCACCTTC
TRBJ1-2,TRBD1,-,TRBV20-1,CSARPTDRDYGYTF,TGCAGTGCTAGACCCACCGACAGGGACTATGGCTACACCTTC
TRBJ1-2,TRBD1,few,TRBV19,CASSLWTGGNYGYTF,TGTGCCAGTAGTCTCTGGACAGGGGGCAACTATGGCTACACCTTC
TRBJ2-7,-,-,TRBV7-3,CASSVDISYEQYF,TGTGCCAGCAGCGTGGACATTTCCTACGAGCAGTACTTC
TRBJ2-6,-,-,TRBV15,CATSRDTGSGANVLTF,TGTGCCACCAGCAGAGATACCGGCTCTGGGGCCAACGTCCTGACTTTC
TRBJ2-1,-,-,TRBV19,CATGTAYNEQFF,TGTGCCACCGGGACGGCGTACAATGAGCAGTTCTTC
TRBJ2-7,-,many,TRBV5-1,CASSSEVHEQYF,TGCGCCAGCAGCTCTGAGGTCCACGAGCAGTACTTC
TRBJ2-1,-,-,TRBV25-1,CASSEVGFLGNEQFF,TGTGCCAGCAGTGAAGTAGGGTTTTTGGGCAATGAGCAGTTCTTC
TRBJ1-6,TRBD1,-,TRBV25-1,CASTQTGQPNSPLHF,TGTGCCAGCACCCAGACGGGACAGCCTAATTCACCCCTCCACTTT
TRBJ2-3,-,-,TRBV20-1,CSARDSVTDTQYF,TGCAGTGCTAGAGACAGCGTCACAGATACGCAGTATTTT
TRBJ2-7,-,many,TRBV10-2,CASTSTEEASYEQYF,TGCGCCAGCACCTCCACAGAGGAGGCTTCCTACGAGCAGTACTTC
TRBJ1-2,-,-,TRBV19,CASTGGAYGYTF,TGTGCCAGTACAGGTGGGGCGTATGGCTACACCTTC
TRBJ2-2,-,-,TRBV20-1,CSAHDSLTGELFF,TGCAGTGCCCACGACAGCCTCACCGGGGAGCTGTTTTTT
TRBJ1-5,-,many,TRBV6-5,CASSSTTNNQPQHF,TGTGCCAGCAGTTCAACCACTAACAATCAGCCCCAGCATTTT
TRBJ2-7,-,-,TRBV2,CASSEGRTDSYEQYF,TGTGCCAGCAGTGAGGGTCGGACTGACTCCTACGAGCAGTACTTC
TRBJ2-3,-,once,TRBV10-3,CAISEFEDLTDTQYF,TGTGCCATCAGTGAGTTTGAGGACCTAACAGATACGCAGTATTTT
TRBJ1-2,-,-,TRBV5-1,CASSLAETNYGYTF,TGCGCCAGCAGCTTGGCAGAAACCAACTATGGCTACACCTTC
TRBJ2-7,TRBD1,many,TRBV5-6,CASSAGGRDSYEQYF,TGTGCCAGCAGCGCGGGCGGTAGGGACAGCTACGAGCAGTACTTC
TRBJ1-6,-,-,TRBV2,CATRLHRDYNSPLHF,TGTGCCACCCGACTACACAGGGACTATAATTCACCCCTCCACTTT
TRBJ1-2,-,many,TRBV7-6,CASSLGRGDLVYGYTF,TGTGCCAGCAGCTTAGGGCGGGGTGATTTAGTTTATGGCTACACCTTC
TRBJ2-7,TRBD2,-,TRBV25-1,CASSEGASGIYEQYF,TGTGCCAGCAGTGAAGGGGCTAGCGGGATCTACGAGCAGTACTTC
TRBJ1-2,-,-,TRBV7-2,CASTYSSTAPYYGYTF,TGTGCCAGCACCTACTCGAGTACGGCCCCCTACTATGGCTACACCTTC
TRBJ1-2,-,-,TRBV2,CASSEGIGGSYGYTF,TGTGCCAGCAGTGAAGGAATAGGGGGAAGCTATGGCTACACCTTC
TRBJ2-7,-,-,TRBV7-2,CASSLQGSSYEQYF,TGTGCCAGCAGCTTACAGGGGTCCTCCTACGAGCAGTACTTC
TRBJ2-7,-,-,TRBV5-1,CASSPQKGSEQYF,TGTGCCAGCAGCCCCCAAAAAGGTTCGGAGCAGTACTTC
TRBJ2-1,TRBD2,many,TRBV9,CASSAESGGARYNEQFF,TGTGCCAGCAGCGCAGAAAGCGGGGGGGCCCGGTACAATGAGCAGTTCTTC
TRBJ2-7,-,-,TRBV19,CASSLLSTHEQYF,TGTGCCAGCAGTCTACTTTCGACCCACGAGCAGTACTTC
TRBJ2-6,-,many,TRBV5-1,CASSSDPSGANVLTF,TGCGCCAGCAGTTCTGATCCTTCTGGGGCCAACGTCCTGACTTTC
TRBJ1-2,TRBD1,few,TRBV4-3,CASSQVRTGVDGYTF,TGCGCCAGCAGCCAAGTACGGACAGGTGTTGATGGCTACACCTTC
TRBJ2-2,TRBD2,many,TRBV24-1,CATSDSYSGGNTGELFF,TGTGCCACCAGTGATTCCTATAGCGGGGGTAACACCGGGGAGCTGTTTTTT
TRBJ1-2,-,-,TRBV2,CASSEIGRSGFGYTF,TGTGCCAGCAGTGAAATCGGACGGTCTGGTTTTGGCTACACCTTC
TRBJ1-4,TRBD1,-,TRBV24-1,CATSDPGTGGAGEKLFF,TGTGCCACCAGTGATCCCGGGACAGGGGGCGCCGGAGAAAAACTGTTTTTT
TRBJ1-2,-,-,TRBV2,CASSAQSPYGYTF,TGTGCCAGCAGTGCACAGAGCCCATATGGCTACACCTTC
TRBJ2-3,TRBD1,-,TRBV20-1,CSASAGQGEDTQYF,TGCAGTGCTAGTGCGGGACAGGGCGAAGATACGCAGTATTTT
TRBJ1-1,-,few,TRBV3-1,CASSQDPGGNWMNTEAFF,TGTGCCAGCAGCCAAGATCCCGGGGGCAATTGGATGAACACTGAAGCTTTCTTT